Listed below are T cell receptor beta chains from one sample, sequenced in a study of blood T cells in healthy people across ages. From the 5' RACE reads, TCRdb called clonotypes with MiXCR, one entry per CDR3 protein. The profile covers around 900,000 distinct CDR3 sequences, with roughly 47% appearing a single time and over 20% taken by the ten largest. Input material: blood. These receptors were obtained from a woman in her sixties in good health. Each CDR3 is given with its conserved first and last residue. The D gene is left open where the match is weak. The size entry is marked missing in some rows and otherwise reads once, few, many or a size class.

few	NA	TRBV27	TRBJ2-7	CASSSYQTGAYEQYF	TGTGCCAGCAGTTCCTACCAGACAGGAGCCTACGAGCAGTACTTC
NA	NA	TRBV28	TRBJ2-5	CASSFLRSFNNEQYF	TGTGCCAGCAGTTTCCTGAGGAGCTTCAACAATGAGCAGTACTTC
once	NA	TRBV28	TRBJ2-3	CASGWDQAPGTDTQYF	TGTGCCAGCGGTTGGGATCAAGCCCCCGGCACAGATACGCAGTATTTT
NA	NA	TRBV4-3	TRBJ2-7	CASSQGGTDQYF	TGCGCCAGCAGCCAAGGCGGGACGGATCAGTACTTC
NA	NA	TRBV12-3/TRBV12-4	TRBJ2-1	CASSDSLTREQFF	TGTGCCAGCAGTGACTCCCTAACACGCGAGCAGTTCTTC
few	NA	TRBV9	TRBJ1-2	CASSVGSVANYGYTF	TGTGCCAGCAGCGTAGGGTCGGTAGCTAACTATGGCTACACCTTC
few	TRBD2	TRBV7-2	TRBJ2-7	CASSLRGGLTYEQYF	TGTGCCAGCAGCCTACGGGGGGGGTTAACCTACGAGCAGTACTTC
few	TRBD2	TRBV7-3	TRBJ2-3	CASSLGPSGLSTDTQYF	TGTGCCAGCAGCTTGGGTCCTAGCGGGTTAAGCACAGATACGCAGTATTTT
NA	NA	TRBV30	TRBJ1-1	CALDTYTEAFF	TGTGCCTTAGACACTTACACTGAAGCTTTCTTT
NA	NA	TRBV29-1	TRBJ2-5	CSVAPPGKGETQYF	TGCAGCGTTGCGCCTCCGGGGAAAGGAGAGACCCAGTACTTC
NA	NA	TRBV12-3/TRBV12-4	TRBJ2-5	CASSRGHADQETQYF	TGTGCCAGCAGCCGGGGACATGCTGATCAAGAGACCCAGTACTTC
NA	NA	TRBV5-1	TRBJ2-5	CASGLDGPRAETQYF	TGCGCCAGCGGCTTGGATGGGCCTCGGGCAGAGACCCAGTACTTC
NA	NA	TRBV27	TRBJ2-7	CASSLSFGDASYEQYF	TGTGCCAGCAGTTTAAGTTTTGGGGACGCCTCCTACGAGCAGTACTTC
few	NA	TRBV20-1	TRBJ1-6	CSASSEGGSPLHF	TGCAGTGCTAGCTCCGAGGGTGGTTCACCCCTCCACTTT
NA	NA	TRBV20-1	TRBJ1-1	CSASAYRGYPEAFF	TGCAGTGCTAGCGCCTACAGAGGCTACCCTGAAGCTTTCTTT
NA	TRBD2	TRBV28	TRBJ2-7	CASITWGGVYEQYF	TGTGCCAGCATTACCTGGGGGGGGGTCTACGAGCAGTACTTC